The source of this TCR beta chain is a study of T cells in Graves' hyperthyroidism and ophthalmopathy. V lost 3 bases and J lost 3; bases outside the gene matches: 2. CDR1 is MNHEY, CDR2 SVGAGI, per germline. The CDR3 consists of 16 residues. Amplification yielded TCR beta CDR3 regions, with RNA transcripts as the source. Carried out on the TCR CDR3, a first-round RT-PCR used the HTBI primer set. A single record per CDR3 protein comes from TCRdb applying MiXCR to the multiplex PCR reads. The sample records approximately 250,000 distinct CDR3 sequences, about 24% being singletons. At least ten counts were recorded for this clonotype.

The sequence derives from a woman in her 40s with Graves' ophthalmopathy. V and J are TRBV6-5 and TRBJ2-2, with TRBD2 matching over 12 bases. The material sequenced was blood. CDR3 nucleotides: TGTGCCAGCAGTTATGGACTAGCGGGATACACCGGGGAGCTGTTTTTT. This gives the protein CASSYGLAGYTGELFF.